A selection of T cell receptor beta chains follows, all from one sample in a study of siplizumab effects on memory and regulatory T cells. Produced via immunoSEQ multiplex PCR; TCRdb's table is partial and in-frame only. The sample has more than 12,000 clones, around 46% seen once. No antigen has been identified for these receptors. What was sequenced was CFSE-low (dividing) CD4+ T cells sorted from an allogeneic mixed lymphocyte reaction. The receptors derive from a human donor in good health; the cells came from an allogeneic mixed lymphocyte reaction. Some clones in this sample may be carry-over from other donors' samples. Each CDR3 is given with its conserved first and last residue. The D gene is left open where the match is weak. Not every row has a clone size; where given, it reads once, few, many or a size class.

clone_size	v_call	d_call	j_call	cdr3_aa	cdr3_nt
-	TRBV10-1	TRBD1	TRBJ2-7	CASSWTGNEQYF	TGCGCCAGCAGCTGGACAGGGAACGAGCAGTACTTC
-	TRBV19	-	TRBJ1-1	CASSIAFQGRKKEAFF	TGTGCCAGTAGTATAGCTTTCCAGGGCAGAAAGAAAGAAGCTTTCTTT
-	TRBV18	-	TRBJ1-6	CASSPVGTTLPAPLHF	TGTGCCAGCTCACCGGTAGGCACCACCCTGCCGGCACCCCTCCACTTT
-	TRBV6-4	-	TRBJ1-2	CASSVDSGRNYGYTF	TGTGCCAGCAGTGTGGACAGCGGCCGTAACTATGGCTACACCTTC
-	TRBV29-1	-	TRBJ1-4	CSVGQGPLTNEKLFF	TGCAGCGTTGGCCAGGGACCCCTTACTAATGAAAAACTGTTTTTT
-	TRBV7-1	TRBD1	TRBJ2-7	CASSPGQVIGEQYF	TGTGCCAGCAGCCCGGGACAGGTAATAGGCGAGCAGTACTTC
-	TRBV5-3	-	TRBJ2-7	CARSDRGYEQYF	TGTGCCAGAAGCGATAGGGGCTACGAGCAGTACTTC
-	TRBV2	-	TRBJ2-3	CATRGEGDTQYF	TGTGCCACTCGAGGGGAAGGAGATACGCAGTATTTT
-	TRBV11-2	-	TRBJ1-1	CASSRGTRTEAFF	TGTGCCAGCAGCCGGGGGACCCGCACTGAAGCTTTCTTT
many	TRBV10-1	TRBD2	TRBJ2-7	CATPQRLAGSYEQYF	TGCGCCACCCCTCAGAGGCTAGCGGGCTCCTACGAGCAGTACTTC
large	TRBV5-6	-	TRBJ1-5	CASSSAGPKLAGNQPQHF	TGTGCCAGCAGCAGCGCCGGGCCGAAATTGGCCGGCAATCAGCCCCAGCATTTT
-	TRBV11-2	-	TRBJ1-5	CASSLVGQGGQPQHF	TGTGCCAGCAGCTTAGTTGGGCAGGGTGGACAGCCCCAGCATTTT
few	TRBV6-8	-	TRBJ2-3	CASRATPTTDTQYF	TGTGCCAGTAGGGCGACCCCCACTACAGATACGCAGTATTTT
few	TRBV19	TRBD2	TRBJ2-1	CASSGRGGWNEQFF	TGTGCCAGTAGTGGCCGCGGGGGGTGGAATGAGCAGTTCTTC
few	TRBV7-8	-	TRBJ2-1	CASSLVGGPNNEQFF	TGTGCCAGCAGCTTAGTAGGGGGGCCGAACAATGAGCAGTTCTTC
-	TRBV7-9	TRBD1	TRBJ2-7	CATSGTGTEQYF	TGTGCCACCTCCGGGACAGGGACCGAGCAGTACTTC
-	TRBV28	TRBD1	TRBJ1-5	CASTPDRRQPQHF	TGTGCCAGCACTCCGGACAGGAGGCAGCCCCAGCATTTT
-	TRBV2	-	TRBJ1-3	CASTYSGNTIYF	TGTGCCAGCACGTACAGTGGAAACACCATATATTTT